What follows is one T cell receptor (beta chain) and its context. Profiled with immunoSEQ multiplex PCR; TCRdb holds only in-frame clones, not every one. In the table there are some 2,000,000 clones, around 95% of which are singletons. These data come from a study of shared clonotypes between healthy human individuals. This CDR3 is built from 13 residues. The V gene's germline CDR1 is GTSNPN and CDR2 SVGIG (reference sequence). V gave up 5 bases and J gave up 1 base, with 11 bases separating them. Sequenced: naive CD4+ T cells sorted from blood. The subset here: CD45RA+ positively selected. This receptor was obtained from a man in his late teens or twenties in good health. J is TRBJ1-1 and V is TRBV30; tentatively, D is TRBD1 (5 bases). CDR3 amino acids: CAWGGYPNTEAFF. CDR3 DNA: TGTGCCTGGGGGGGATATCCGAACACTGAAGCTTTCTTT. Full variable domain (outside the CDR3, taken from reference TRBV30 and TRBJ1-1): SQTIHQWPATLVQPVGSPLSLECTVEGTSNPNLYWYRQAAGRGLQLLFYSVGIGQISSEVPQNLSASRPQDRQFILSSKKLLLSDSGFYLCAWGGYPNTEAFFGQGTRLTVV.